This is a list of T cell receptor beta chains from one sample in a study of T cell repertoires in cytomegalovirus infection. A single record per CDR3 protein comes from TCRdb applying MiXCR to the reads. The sample has about 400,000 distinct CDR3 sequences, approximately 30% seen once. These receptors' antigens are unknown. Sequenced here: cultured PBMCs, sampled from culture after CMV antigen stimulation. The receptors come from a human donor in good health (CMV status not recorded). Some clones in this sample may be carry-over from other donors' samples. Both conserved end residues are part of each CDR3. D genes are given only for firm matches. Clone size is shown for a subset of rows, as once, few, many or a class of expanded clone.

CDR3	DNA	size	D	V	J
CASSLGAGGNNEQFF	TGTGCCAGCAGTTTAGGGGCCGGAGGGAACAATGAGCAGTTCTTC	.	.	TRBV27	TRBJ2-1
CASSGGGEIETQYF	TGTGCCAGCAGTGGGGGGGGAGAAATAGAGACCCAGTACTTC	few	TRBD2	TRBV7-2	TRBJ2-5
CASSTRGLSYNEQFF	TGTGCCAGTAGTACTCGGGGCCTCTCCTACAATGAGCAGTTCTTC	few	.	TRBV19	TRBJ2-1
CASSSRLTGGETQYF	TGTGCCAGCAGCTCCCGACTAACGGGTGGGGAGACCCAGTACTTC	.	.	TRBV7-6	TRBJ2-5
CASSSGRGTNSYNSPLHF	TGTGCCAGCAGCTCCGGACGAGGGACTAACTCCTATAATTCACCCCTCCACTTT	.	.	TRBV7-8	TRBJ1-6
CASSLRGPSIDTEAFF	TGTGCCAGCTCACTTCGCGGCCCCAGCATTGACACTGAAGCTTTCTTT	.	.	TRBV18	TRBJ1-1
CASRAEVGTYEQYF	TGTGCCAGCAGGGCGGAGGTTGGTACCTACGAGCAGTACTTC	many	.	TRBV7-2	TRBJ2-7
CASSIGKTNTEAFF	TGTGCCAGTAGTATAGGTAAGACGAACACTGAAGCTTTCTTT	once	.	TRBV19	TRBJ1-1
CASSPSSGRASDTQYF	TGTGCCAGCAGTCCATCTAGCGGGAGGGCCTCCGATACGCAGTATTTT	few	TRBD2	TRBV27	TRBJ2-3
CASSPQGEGADTQYF	TGTGCCAGCAGCCCCCAAGGGGAGGGAGCCGATACGCAGTATTTT	few	TRBD2	TRBV7-3	TRBJ2-3
CSARDFRNSYNSPLHF	TGCAGTGCTAGAGATTTCCGCAATTCATATAATTCACCCCTCCACTTT	once	.	TRBV20-1	TRBJ1-6
CASSPTNSNTEAFF	TGTGCCAGCTCACCAACAAATTCGAACACTGAAGCTTTCTTT	few	.	TRBV18	TRBJ1-1
CASSPAPSRGKAFF	TGTGCCAGCAGTCCCGCGCCCTCCAGGGGGAAAGCTTTCTTT	.	TRBD1	TRBV6-2/TRBV6-3	TRBJ1-1
CASSSTGALANYGYTF	TGTGCCAGCAGCTCGACAGGGGCCCTAGCTAACTATGGCTACACCTTC	many	TRBD1	TRBV7-8	TRBJ1-2
CASSYPTGRAKNIQYF	TGTGCCAGCAGTTACCCGACAGGGCGGGCCAAAAACATTCAGTACTTC	.	TRBD1	TRBV6-2/TRBV6-3	TRBJ2-4
CASSFARLTGYEQFF	TGTGCCAGCAGCTTCGCACGCCTCACCGGCTATGAGCAGTTCTTC	few	.	TRBV7-9	TRBJ2-1
CASSLSRRGISFENTEAFF	TGTGCCAGCAGCCTATCCCGCAGGGGGATTTCTTTCGAGAACACTGAAGCTTTCTTT	few	TRBD1	TRBV12-3/TRBV12-4	TRBJ1-1
CSVRDLDTQYF	TGCAGCGTAAGAGACCTAGATACGCAGTATTTT	once	.	TRBV29-1	TRBJ2-3
CASSQDSVGIEQFF	TGTGCCAGCAGCCAAGATTCCGTAGGGATTGAGCAGTTCTTC	many	.	TRBV4-2	TRBJ2-1
CASSPRGLAGADTQYF	TGTGCCAGCAGCCCCCGGGGACTAGCGGGAGCGGATACGCAGTATTTT	few	TRBD2	TRBV7-2	TRBJ2-3
CASSLYGGQETQYF	TGTGCCAGCAGCTTGTACGGGGGTCAAGAGACCCAGTACTTC	few	.	TRBV7-9	TRBJ2-5
CASSQEYPAGGHTQYF	TGCGCCAGCAGCCAAGAATACCCAGCGGGAGGACATACGCAGTATTTT	.	TRBD2	TRBV4-3	TRBJ2-3
CASSQLGEGKDTQYF	TGCGCCAGCAGCCAACTGGGGGAGGGGAAAGATACGCAGTATTTT	.	TRBD2	TRBV4-1	TRBJ2-3
CASSFSTSNYGYTF	TGTGCCAGCAGTTTTTCCACCTCTAACTATGGCTACACCTTC	.	.	TRBV12-3/TRBV12-4	TRBJ1-2
CASSEAVAGVTDTQYF	TGTGCCAGCAGTGAAGCGGTGGCGGGAGTGACAGATACGCAGTATTTT	few	TRBD2	TRBV2	TRBJ2-3
CASRGGRYEQYF	TGTGCCAGCAGGGGAGGACGCTACGAGCAGTACTTC	.	.	TRBV28	TRBJ2-7
CSVERTGSSYEQYF	TGCAGCGTTGAGCGGACAGGGAGCTCCTACGAGCAGTACTTC	.	TRBD1	TRBV29-1	TRBJ2-7